A selection of T cell receptor beta chains follows, all from one sample in a study of blood T cell repertoires in COVID-19. TCRdb's copy holds only in-frame clones and misses some; the assay was immunoSEQ multiplex PCR. The sample yields about 60,000 clones, 60% to 85% seen once. The material sequenced was peripheral blood. Every receptor here comes from a woman aged 80 or older with acute or convalescent COVID-19. The CDR3 runs from the conserved cysteine through the conserved F or W. The D gene is left open where the match is weak. Clone size, where shown, is once, few, many, or a class for clones that have expanded.

CDR3 | DNA | D | size | J | V
CAWSSVRYYGYTF | TGTGCCTGGAGTTCGGTTCGATACTATGGCTACACCTTC | - | - | TRBJ1-2 | TRBV30
CASSRVRSYGYTF | TGTGCCAGCAGTAGAGTACGGTCCTATGGCTACACCTTC | - | - | TRBJ1-2 | TRBV28
CASSLPGLAGGPEENIQYF | TGTGCCAGCTCGCTTCCGGGACTAGCGGGAGGGCCTGAGGAAAACATTCAGTACTTC | TRBD2 | - | TRBJ2-4 | TRBV28
CASSARRGIVEQYF | TGTGCCAGCAGTGCACGCAGGGGTATAGTCGAGCAGTACTTC | - | - | TRBJ2-7 | TRBV28
CASSRGGGQPQHF | TGTGCCAGCAGTAGAGGGGGCGGTCAGCCCCAGCATTTT | TRBD1 | few | TRBJ1-5 | TRBV9
CASKSSGSSYEQYF | TGTGCCAGCAAAAGTAGCGGGAGTTCCTACGAGCAGTACTTC | TRBD2 | few | TRBJ2-7 | TRBV2
CASSLKSQGRRNTGELFF | TGTGCCAGCAGTCTAAAGAGTCAGGGGAGACGGAACACCGGGGAGCTGTTTTTT | - | - | TRBJ2-2 | TRBV6-6
CASSLNPTGAYEQYF | TGTGCCAGCAGCCTAAATCCCACAGGGGCCTACGAGCAGTACTTC | TRBD1 | - | TRBJ2-7 | TRBV3-1/TRBV3-2
CATSDGNEKLFF | TGTGCCACCAGTGACGGGAATGAAAAACTGTTTTTT | - | - | TRBJ1-4 | TRBV24-1
CASSLTGDQPQHF | TGTGCCAGCAGCTTGACAGGGGATCAGCCCCAGCATTTT | TRBD1 | - | TRBJ1-5 | TRBV7-3
CASSYSGRGNTEAFF | TGTGCCAGCAGTTACTCGGGAAGGGGGAACACTGAAGCTTTCTTT | - | - | TRBJ1-1 | TRBV6-6
CASSALRGHYGYTF | TGTGCCAGCAGTGCCCTCAGGGGGCATTATGGCTACACCTTC | TRBD1 | once | TRBJ1-2 | TRBV2
CASSPRTGLNTEAFF | TGTGCCAGCTCACCACGGACAGGGCTGAACACTGAAGCTTTCTTT | TRBD1 | - | TRBJ1-1 | TRBV18
CASSQDLRQPQHF | TGTGCCAGCAGCCAAGATCTCAGGCAGCCCCAGCATTTT | - | few | TRBJ1-5 | TRBV4-2
CASSWPSSPSGRGSYNEQFF | TGTGCCAGCAGCTGGCCTTCTTCCCCTAGCGGGCGAGGATCCTACAATGAGCAGTTCTTC | TRBD2 | - | TRBJ2-1 | TRBV7-8
CASSFTGGQDEQYF | TGTGCCAGCAGCTTTACGGGAGGCCAGGACGAGCAGTACTTC | TRBD2 | - | TRBJ2-7 | TRBV7-8
CATSDHHRGGYNEQFF | TGTGCCACCAGTGACCACCACAGGGGAGGATACAATGAGCAGTTCTTC | - | - | TRBJ2-1 | TRBV24-1
CATSDTGENEKLFF | TGTGCCACCAGTGACACAGGAGAGAATGAAAAACTGTTTTTT | - | - | TRBJ1-4 | TRBV24-1
CASSALDSGEQFF | TGTGCCAGCAGCGCCTTAGACTCCGGTGAGCAGTTCTTC | - | - | TRBJ2-1 | TRBV9
CASSPRTGTGEKLFF | TGTGCCAGCTCACCCCGGACAGGGACGGGGGAAAAACTGTTTTTT | TRBD1 | - | TRBJ1-4 | TRBV18
CASSEEASGRGTYEQYF | TGTGCCAGCAGTGAGGAGGCTAGCGGGAGAGGAACTTACGAGCAGTACTTC | TRBD2 | - | TRBJ2-7 | TRBV2
CSVETAGSTDTQYF | TGCAGCGTTGAGACAGCGGGGTCCACAGATACGCAGTATTTT | TRBD2 | - | TRBJ2-3 | TRBV29-1
CASSQDLMTSGEQYF | TGCGCCAGCAGCCAAGATCTAATGACTAGCGGCGAGCAGTACTTC | TRBD2 | once | TRBJ2-7 | TRBV4-3
CASSSRDRLYNEQFF | TGCGCCAGCAGCTCTCGGGACAGATTATACAATGAGCAGTTCTTC | TRBD1 | - | TRBJ2-1 | TRBV4-1
CASSLGPGLAGGPAYERYF | TGTGCCAGCAGTTTGGGCCCGGGACTAGCGGGAGGGCCTGCTTACGAGCGGTACTTC | TRBD2 | once | TRBJ2-7 | TRBV28
CASTRGGLDQPQHF | TGTGCCTCAACTAGGGGGGGGCTCGATCAGCCCCAGCATTTT | - | few | TRBJ1-5 | TRBV7-9
CASSRSGRPGNEQFF | TGTGCCAGCAGCCGTAGCGGGAGGCCGGGCAATGAGCAGTTCTTC | TRBD2 | - | TRBJ2-1 | TRBV2
CATSDFAGEAGNTGELFF | TGTGCCACCAGTGATTTTGCGGGGGAGGCGGGAAACACCGGGGAGCTGTTTTTT | TRBD2 | - | TRBJ2-2 | TRBV24-1
CASSLQANPNTEAFF | TGCGCCAGCAGCTTGCAGGCAAACCCGAACACTGAAGCTTTCTTT | - | few | TRBJ1-1 | TRBV5-1
CAISDGGSGDEQYF | TGTGCCATCAGTGACGGCGGGAGTGGCGACGAGCAGTACTTC | TRBD2 | - | TRBJ2-7 | TRBV10-3
CASSDTGASSGNTIYF | TGTGCCAGCAGTGATACAGGGGCGAGCTCTGGAAACACCATATATTTT | TRBD1 | few | TRBJ1-3 | TRBV6-1
CASSPETGLSYEQYF | TGTGCCAGCTCACCAGAGACAGGGCTTTCCTACGAGCAGTACTTC | TRBD1 | - | TRBJ2-7 | TRBV18
CASSPGQGATGNTIYF | TGTGCCAGCTCACCAGGACAGGGGGCTACTGGAAACACCATATATTTT | TRBD1 | - | TRBJ1-3 | TRBV18
CASTLDLGQGYREQYF | TGTGCCAGCACCCTCGACTTGGGACAGGGTTATCGCGAGCAGTACTTC | TRBD1 | - | TRBJ2-7 | TRBV7-9
CASSPGQSSLAEAFF | TGTGCCAGCAGCCCGGGACAGTCCAGTTTAGCTGAAGCTTTCTTT | TRBD1 | - | TRBJ1-1 | TRBV7-3
CASKITPNTEAFF | TGTGCCAGCAAGATTACACCGAACACTGAAGCTTTCTTT | - | - | TRBJ1-1 | TRBV7-3
CASSFAQRGAYNEQFF | TGTGCCAGCAGCTTTGCGCAGCGGGGAGCTTACAATGAGCAGTTCTTC | TRBD2 | - | TRBJ2-1 | TRBV5-5
CASSYSDSLNTGELFF | TGTGCCAGCAGTTATAGTGACAGTCTAAACACCGGGGAGCTGTTTTTT | - | - | TRBJ2-2 | TRBV6-6
CASRPPDRSTEAFF | TGTGCAAGTCGTCCCCCCGACAGGTCCACTGAAGCTTTCTTT | - | - | TRBJ1-1 | TRBV12-2
CASSQGPGNLNYGYTF | TGCGCCAGCAGCCAAGGACCAGGAAATCTTAACTATGGCTACACCTTC | - | - | TRBJ1-2 | TRBV4-1
CASSSVPGLYAWETQYF | TGTGCCAGCAGCTCCGTACCGGGACTATACGCATGGGAGACCCAGTACTTC | TRBD2 | once | TRBJ2-5 | TRBV11-2
CASPYRVLISYNEQFF | TGCGCCAGCCCCTACAGGGTCCTCATCTCCTACAATGAGCAGTTCTTC | - | - | TRBJ2-1 | TRBV23-1
CASSANRGNNSPLHF | TGTGCCAGTAGTGCAAACAGGGGGAATAATTCACCCCTCCACTTT | TRBD1 | - | TRBJ1-6 | TRBV19
CAISAWDSLDSNQPQHF | TGTGCCATCAGTGCGTGGGACAGCCTTGATAGCAATCAGCCCCAGCATTTT | TRBD1 | once | TRBJ1-5 | TRBV10-3
CATSDHLGEGQETQYF | TGTGCCACCAGTGATCATCTAGGAGAGGGCCAAGAGACCCAGTACTTC | - | - | TRBJ2-5 | TRBV24-1
CASSYLARTDTQYF | TGTGCCAGCAGTTACTTAGCGCGCACAGATACGCAGTATTTT | - | few | TRBJ2-3 | TRBV6-5
CASSIDLAGWTEAFF | TGTGCCAGTAGTATAGATTTGGCAGGGTGGACTGAAGCTTTCTTT | - | - | TRBJ1-1 | TRBV19
CASSSGSPGTQYF | TGCGCCAGCAGTAGCGGGAGCCCCGGTACGCAGTATTTT | TRBD2 | - | TRBJ2-3 | TRBV5-1